A selection of T cell receptor beta chains follows, all from one sample in a study of control samples from healthy donors and cancer patients. Here immunoSEQ multiplex PCR was the method, and the copy in TCRdb shows in-frame clones only, minus some. The table includes approximately 180,000 clones, approximately 91% detected once. Sequencing was done on a sample of blood. These receptors were obtained from a woman in her thirties or forties in good health. CDR3s include the opening cysteine and the closing phenylalanine or tryptophan.

CDR3	V	J
CASSLGQGSGANVLTF	TRBV5-1	TRBJ2-6
CASSFGQGVYGYTF	TRBV6-5	TRBJ1-2
CASSGARDTEAFF	TRBV18	TRBJ1-1
CASMGGGSTDTQYF	TRBV5-1	TRBJ2-3
CASSGTVETQYF	TRBV10-2	TRBJ2-5
CASSLGVDTGELFF	TRBV18	TRBJ2-2
CAAGGRNTGELFF	TRBV6-5	TRBJ2-2
CASGEIQGWGEQYF	TRBV2	TRBJ2-7
CASSPGQVANTGELFF	TRBV4-1	TRBJ2-2
CASSAGQSKNEKLFF	TRBV19	TRBJ1-4
CASSYLGQGAFGYTF	TRBV4-2	TRBJ1-2
CASSHEGGGEKLFF	TRBV9	TRBJ1-4
CASSESGLGETQYF	TRBV10-1	TRBJ2-5
CASSALASGAGYEQYF	TRBV11-2	TRBJ2-7
CASSQNSGGANYGYTF	TRBV3-1/TRBV3-2	TRBJ1-2
CSVELGTEAFF	TRBV29-1	TRBJ1-1
CAISQGINQPQHF	TRBV10-2	TRBJ1-5
CASSPGGAPDTQYF	TRBV5-1	TRBJ2-3
CASSTFGGVAFF	TRBV6-5	TRBJ1-1
CASSIDMGRGAGNSPLHF	TRBV19	TRBJ1-6
CASSLGRTTDTQYF	TRBV5-1	TRBJ2-3
CASSLGSGGLNTGELFF	TRBV5-1	TRBJ2-2
CASSQNRFGNTEAFF	TRBV4-1	TRBJ1-1
CAIRGREDQPQHF	TRBV10-3	TRBJ1-5
CASSQSWAFYGYTF	TRBV16	TRBJ1-2
CASRLIQGSGYGYTF	TRBV2	TRBJ1-2
CASSKDRCYNEQFF	TRBV21-1	TRBJ2-1
CASSRGDYGGGTIYGYTF	TRBV19	TRBJ1-2
CASSQAGLVVGTEAFF	TRBV5-4	TRBJ1-1
CASSREKNTEAFF	TRBV5-1	TRBJ1-1
CASSSKGLAGFYEQYF	TRBV7-2	TRBJ2-7
CASSPLASGEKLFF	TRBV5-1	TRBJ1-4
CASSFPDRGYGYTF	TRBV5-1	TRBJ1-2
CASLYSDREEGGYTF	TRBV19	TRBJ1-2
CASSLDRGINQPQHF	TRBV28	TRBJ1-5
CASSPINQGASGANVLTF	TRBV18	TRBJ2-6
CSVDLSNYGYTF	TRBV29-1	TRBJ1-2
CASSLGREDRVPGELFF	TRBV27	TRBJ2-2
CASSQGLAGGPEQYF	TRBV3-1/TRBV3-2	TRBJ2-7
CASVRQGGNQPQHF	TRBV28	TRBJ1-5
CASSPGLYGYTF	TRBV5-4	TRBJ1-2
CASSQVTSGVSGQETQYF	TRBV3-1/TRBV3-2	TRBJ2-5
CASSPSSGIDEKLFF	TRBV18	TRBJ1-4
CASSLARPIEAFF	TRBV12-3/TRBV12-4	TRBJ1-1
CATSRGGSGGRQEAQYF	TRBV15	TRBJ2-5
CASSETGSNEKLFF	TRBV7-9	TRBJ1-4